This T cell receptor (beta chain) was sequenced in a study of radiation and T cells in renal cell carcinoma. TCRdb's table, derived via immunoSEQ multiplex PCR, lists solely in-frame clones and lacks some. The table includes some 70,000 clones, more than 75% detected once. Specified time point: blood 2 weeks post-SBRT. Stated treatment: 15 Gy SBRT to primary tumor, nephrectomy 4 weeks later. Serial blood draws occurred at baseline and 2 and 4 weeks post-SBRT. Sequences were derived from blood, sampled from a patient whose treatment included radiotherapy and nephrectomy. This TCR was sampled from a man aged 60-69 years with renal cell carcinoma.

The CDR3 DNA reads TGTGCCACCACCCCACGTAGGGTTGGCACAGATACGCAGTATTTT. Translation: CATTPRRVGTDTQYF. The chain carries TRBV11-2 and TRBJ2-3; no clear D gene. The ends were cut back, 10 bases at V and 1 base at J, with 18 bases in the middle. Germline CDR1 reads SGHAT; CDR2 reads FQNNGV. The CDR3 is 15 amino acids.